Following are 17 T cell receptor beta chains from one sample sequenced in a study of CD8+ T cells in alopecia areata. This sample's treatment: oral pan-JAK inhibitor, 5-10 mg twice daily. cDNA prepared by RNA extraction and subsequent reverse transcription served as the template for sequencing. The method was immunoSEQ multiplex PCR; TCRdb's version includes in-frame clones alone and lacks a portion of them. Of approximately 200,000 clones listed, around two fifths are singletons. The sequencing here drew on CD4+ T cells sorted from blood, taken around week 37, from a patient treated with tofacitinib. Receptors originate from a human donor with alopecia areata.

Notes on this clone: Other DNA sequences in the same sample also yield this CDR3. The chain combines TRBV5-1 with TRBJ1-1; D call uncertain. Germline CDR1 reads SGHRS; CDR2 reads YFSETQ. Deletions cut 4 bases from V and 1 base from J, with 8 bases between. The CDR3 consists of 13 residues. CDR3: CASSLDRNTEAFF. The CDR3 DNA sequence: TGCGCCAGCAGCCTGGATCGGAACACTGAAGCTTTCTTT.

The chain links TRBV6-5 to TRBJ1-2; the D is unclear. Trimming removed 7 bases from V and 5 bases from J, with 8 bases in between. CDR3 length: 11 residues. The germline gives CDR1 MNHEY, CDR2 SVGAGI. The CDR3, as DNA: TGTGCCAGCACCTCCGGGTATGGCTACACCTTC. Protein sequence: CASTSGYGYTF.

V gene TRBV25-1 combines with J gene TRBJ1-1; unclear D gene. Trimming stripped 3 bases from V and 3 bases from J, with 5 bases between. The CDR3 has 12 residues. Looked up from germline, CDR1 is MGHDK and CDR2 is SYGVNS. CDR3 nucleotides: TGTGCCAGCAGTGATGGGTACACTGAAGCTTTCTTT. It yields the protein CASSDGYTEAFF.

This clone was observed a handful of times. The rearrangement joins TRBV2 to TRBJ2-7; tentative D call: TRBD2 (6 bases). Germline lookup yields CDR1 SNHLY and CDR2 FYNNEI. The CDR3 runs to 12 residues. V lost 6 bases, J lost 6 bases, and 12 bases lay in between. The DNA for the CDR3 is TGTGCCAGCAGCACGGGACTCAGCGAGCAGTACTTC. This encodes CASSTGLSEQYF.

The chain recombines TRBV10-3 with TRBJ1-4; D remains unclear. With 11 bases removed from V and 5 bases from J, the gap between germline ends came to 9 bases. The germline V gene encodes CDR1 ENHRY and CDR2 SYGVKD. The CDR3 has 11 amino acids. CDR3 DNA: TGTGCCTCCCGTCAAAATGAAAAACTGTTTTTT. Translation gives CASRQNEKLFF.

The CDR3 protein is CASLSGRSSTDTQYF. The DNA for the CDR3 is TGTGCCAGCTTGAGCGGACGGAGTAGCACAGATACGCAGTATTTT. This rearrangement joins TRBV7-2 to TRBJ2-3; TRBD2 is a possible D gene (5 bases). Germline assignment: CDR1 SGHTA and CDR2 FQGNSA. V shed 8 bases and J shed 0 bases, with 15 bases lying between them. The length of the CDR3 is 15 residues.

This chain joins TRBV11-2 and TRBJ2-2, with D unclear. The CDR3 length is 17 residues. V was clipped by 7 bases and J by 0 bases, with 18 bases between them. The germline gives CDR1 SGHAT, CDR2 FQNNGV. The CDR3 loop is CASTPLRSGSNTGELFF. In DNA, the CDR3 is TGTGCCAGCACCCCCCTAAGGAGTGGGTCGAACACCGGGGAGCTGTTTTTT. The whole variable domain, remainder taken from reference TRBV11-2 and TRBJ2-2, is EAGVAQSPRYKIIEKRQSVAFWCNPISGHATLYWYQQILGQGPKLLIQFQNNGVVDDSQLPKDRFSAERLKGVDSTLKIQPAKLEDSAVYLCASTPLRSGSNTGELFFGEGSRLTVL.

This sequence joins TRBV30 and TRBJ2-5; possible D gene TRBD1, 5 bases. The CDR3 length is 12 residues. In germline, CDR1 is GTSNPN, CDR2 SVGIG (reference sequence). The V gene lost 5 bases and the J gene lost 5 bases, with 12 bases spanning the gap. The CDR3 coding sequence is TGTGCCTGGGCCAGGGTGGATGAGACCCAGTACTTC. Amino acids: CAWARVDETQYF.

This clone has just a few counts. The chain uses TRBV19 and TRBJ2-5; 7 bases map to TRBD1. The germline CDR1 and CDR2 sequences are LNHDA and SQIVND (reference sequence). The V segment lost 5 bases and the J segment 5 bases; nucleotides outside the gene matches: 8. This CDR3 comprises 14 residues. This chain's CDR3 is CASSSTGTPETQYF. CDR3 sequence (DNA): TGTGCCAGTAGTTCGACAGGGACCCCGGAGACCCAGTACTTC.

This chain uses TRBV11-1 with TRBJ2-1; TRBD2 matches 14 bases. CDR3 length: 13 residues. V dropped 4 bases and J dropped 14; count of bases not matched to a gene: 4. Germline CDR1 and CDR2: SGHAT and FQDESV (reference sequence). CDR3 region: CASSSLTSGREFF. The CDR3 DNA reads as TGTGCCAGCAGCTCCCTGACTAGCGGGAGGGAGTTCTTC. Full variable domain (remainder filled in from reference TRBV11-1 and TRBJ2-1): EAEVAQSPRYKITEKSQAVAFWCDPISGHATLYWYRQILGQGPELLVQFQDESVVDDSQLPKDRFSAERLKGVDSTLKIQPAELGDSAMYLCASSSLTSGREFFGPGTRLTVL.

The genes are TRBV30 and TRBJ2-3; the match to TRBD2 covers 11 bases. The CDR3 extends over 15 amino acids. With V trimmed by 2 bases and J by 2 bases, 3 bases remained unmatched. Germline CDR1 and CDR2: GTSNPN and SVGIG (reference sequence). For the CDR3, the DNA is TGTGCCTGGAGTCGGACTAGCGGGCCCACAGATACGCAGTATTTT. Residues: CAWSRTSGPTDTQYF. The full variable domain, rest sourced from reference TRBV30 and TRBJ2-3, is SQTIHQWPATLVQPVGSPLSLECTVEGTSNPNLYWYRQAAGRGLQLLFYSVGIGQISSEVPQNLSASRPQDRQFILSSKKLLLSDSGFYLCAWSRTSGPTDTQYFGPGTRLTVL.

CDR3 in amino acids: CASGNQGHGYTF. CDR3 in DNA: TGTGCCAGCGGCAACCAGGGGCATGGCTACACCTTC. J is TRBJ1-2 and V is TRBV7-9; the D gene is possibly TRBD1 (6 bases). The CDR3 covers 12 residues. Germline CDR1 and CDR2: SEHNR and FQNEAQ (reference sequence). Trimming left V 8 bases short and J 6 bases short, with 13 bases between. The full variable domain, its missing parts supplied by reference TRBV7-9 and TRBJ1-2, is DTGVSQNPRHKITKRGQNVTFRCDPISEHNRLYWYRQTLGQGPEFLTYFQNEAQLEKSRLLSDRFSAERPKGSFSTLEIQRTEQGDSAMYLCASGNQGHGYTFGSGTRLTVV.

CDR3 sequence reads: CSVGGRANYGYTF. For the CDR3, the DNA is TGCAGCGTTGGCGGCAGGGCAAACTATGGCTACACCTTC. V gene TRBV29-1 combines with J gene TRBJ1-2, with D possibly matching TRBD1 (5 bases). The CDR3 has 13 residues. CDR1 is SQVTM and CDR2 is ANQGSEA in the germline V gene. Deletions cut 4 bases from V and 2 bases from J, with 11 bases between.

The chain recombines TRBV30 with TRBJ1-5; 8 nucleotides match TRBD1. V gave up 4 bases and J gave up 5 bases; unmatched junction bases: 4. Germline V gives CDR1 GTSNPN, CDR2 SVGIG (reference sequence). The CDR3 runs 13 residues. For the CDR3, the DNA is TGTGCCTGGAACAGGGGGGCCGATCAGCCCCAGCATTTT. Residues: CAWNRGADQPQHF.

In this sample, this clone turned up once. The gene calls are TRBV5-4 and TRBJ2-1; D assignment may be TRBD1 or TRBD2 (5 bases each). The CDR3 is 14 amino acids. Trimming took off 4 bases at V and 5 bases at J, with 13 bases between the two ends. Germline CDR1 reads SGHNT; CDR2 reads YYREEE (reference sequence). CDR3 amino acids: CASSRKGPDNEQFF. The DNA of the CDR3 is TGTGCCAGCAGCCGGAAGGGACCCGACAATGAGCAGTTCTTC. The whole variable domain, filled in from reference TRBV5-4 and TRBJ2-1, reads ETGVTQSPTHLIKTRGQQVTLRCSSQSGHNTVSWYQQALGQGPQFIFQYYREEENGRGNFPPRFSGLQFPNYSSELNVNALELDDSALYLCASSRKGPDNEQFFGPGTRLTVL.

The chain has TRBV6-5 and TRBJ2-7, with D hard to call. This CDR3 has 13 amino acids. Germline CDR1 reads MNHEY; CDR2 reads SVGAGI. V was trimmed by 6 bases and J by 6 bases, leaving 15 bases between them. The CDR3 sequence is CASSRSSVSEQYF. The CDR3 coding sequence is TGTGCCAGCAGCCGATCGTCAGTTTCCGAGCAGTACTTC.

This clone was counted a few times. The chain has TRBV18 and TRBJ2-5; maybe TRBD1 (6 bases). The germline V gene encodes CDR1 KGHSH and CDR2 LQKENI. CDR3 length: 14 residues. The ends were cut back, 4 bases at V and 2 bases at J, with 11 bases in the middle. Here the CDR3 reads CASSLLGQQETQYF. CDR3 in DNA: TGTGCCAGCTCACTACTCGGACAGCAAGAGACCCAGTACTTC. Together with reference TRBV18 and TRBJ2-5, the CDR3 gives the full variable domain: NAGVMQNPRHLVRRRGQEARLRCSPMKGHSHVYWYRQLPEEGLKFMVYLQKENIIDESGMPKERFSAEFPKEGPSILRIQQVVRGDSAAYFCASSLLGQQETQYFGPGTRLLVL.